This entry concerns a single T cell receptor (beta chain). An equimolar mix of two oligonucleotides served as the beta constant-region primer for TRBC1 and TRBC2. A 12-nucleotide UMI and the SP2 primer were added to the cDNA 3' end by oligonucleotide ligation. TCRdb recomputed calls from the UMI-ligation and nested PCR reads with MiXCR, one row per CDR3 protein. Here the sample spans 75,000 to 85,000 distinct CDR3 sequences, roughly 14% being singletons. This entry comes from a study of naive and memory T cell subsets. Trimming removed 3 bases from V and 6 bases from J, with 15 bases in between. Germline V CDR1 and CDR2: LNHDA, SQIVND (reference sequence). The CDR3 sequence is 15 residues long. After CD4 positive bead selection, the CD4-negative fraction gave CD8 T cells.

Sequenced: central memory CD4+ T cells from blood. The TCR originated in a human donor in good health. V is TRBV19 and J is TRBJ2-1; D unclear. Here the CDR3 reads CASSIQSGNFNEQFF. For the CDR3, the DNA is TGTGCCAGTAGTATTCAATCTGGGAACTTCAATGAGCAGTTCTTC.